These 11 T cell receptor beta chains share one sample of origin, sequenced in a study of T cells in Graves' hyperthyroidism and ophthalmopathy (dated by TCRdb to between 2018 and 2020). The library was obtained by multiplex PCR. Sequencing was performed on an Illumina HiSeq 2000. TCR beta CDR3 regions were amplified from RNA transcripts. For the first round of RT-PCR on the TCR CDR3, the HTBI primer set was used together with the Qiagen OneStep RT-PCR kit. TCRdb reprocessed the public reads (quality trimming at Q25 with fastp, clone calling with MiXCR) and kept in-frame beta chains. Each CDR3 protein appears once, grouped with its most common genes and DNA. Across this sample there are a few hundred thousand distinct CDR3 sequences, with 15% to 18% seen only once. Together, the top ten hold around 7.3% of the sample. The source material was blood. The receptors stem from a woman aged 30 to 39 with Graves' hyperthyroidism.

This clonotype showed up many times. The rearrangement joins TRBV30 to TRBJ1-1; the D is unclear. Trimming removed 3 bases from V and 1 base from J, with 12 bases in between. Germline CDR1 and CDR2: GTSNPN and SVGIG (reference sequence). The CDR3 is 14 amino acids. The CDR3 sequence is CAWSTGIQNTEAFF. The CDR3 DNA follows: TGTGCCTGGAGCACCGGGATCCAGAACACTGAAGCTTTCTTT.

This clonotype has a count of ten or more. This sequence joins TRBV27 and TRBJ2-1, with D unclear. The germline gives CDR1 MNHEY, CDR2 SMNVEV (reference sequence). This CDR3 comprises 13 residues. Trimming shortened V by 0 bases and J by 3 bases, and 3 bases separated the two germline ends. CDR3 amino acids: CASSLSRYNEQFF. CDR3 bases: TGTGCCAGCAGTTTATCCCGCTACAATGAGCAGTTCTTC.

There are many counts of this clonotype. The chain carries TRBV7-9 and TRBJ2-4, with D unclear. This CDR3 contains 14 residues. The V gene lost 0 bases and the J gene lost 3 bases, with 6 bases spanning the gap. Germline loops: CDR1 SEHNR, CDR2 FQNEAQ (reference sequence). DNA for the CDR3: TGTGCCAGCAGCTTAGCGGCCAGCAAAAACATTCAGTACTTC. This codes for CASSLAASKNIQYF.

This clonotype was counted at least ten times. J is TRBJ1-1 and V is TRBV12-3 or TRBV12-4; no reliable D call. CDR3 length: 13 amino acids. V lost 3 bases and J 1 base, leaving 6 bases between the germline ends. CDR3 sequence: CASSFTENTEAFF. DNA for the CDR3: TGTGCCAGCAGTTTTACTGAGAACACTGAAGCTTTCTTT.

This clonotype was picked up many times. The rearrangement uses TRBV7-3 and TRBJ2-1; TRBD2 might be the D (5 bases). The V gene's germline CDR1 is SGHTA and CDR2 FQGTGA. The length of the CDR3 is 16 residues. V dropped 0 bases and J dropped 0 bases, with 9 bases sitting between them. The chain's CDR3 is CASSLTTGSSYNEQFF. As DNA, the CDR3 is TGTGCCAGCAGCTTAACGACGGGAAGCTCCTACAATGAGCAGTTCTTC.

This clonotype came up many times. V usage is TRBV7-6 and J usage is TRBJ2-3, with 8 positions matching TRBD2. CDR1 and CDR2 from the germline V gene are SGHVS and FNYEAQ. Germline trimming cut 1 base from V and 2 bases from J; bases unmatched to any gene: 5. CDR3 length equals 16 residues. CDR3 region: CASSLGAGGYTDTQYF. The DNA for the CDR3 is TGTGCCAGCAGCTTAGGGGCGGGAGGATACACAGATACGCAGTATTTT. The complete variable domain, with remaining parts taken from reference TRBV7-6 and TRBJ2-3, reads GAGVSQSPRYKVTKRGQDVALRCDPISGHVSLYWYRQALGQGPEFLTYFNYEAQQDKSGLPNDRFSAERPEGSISTLTIQRTEQRDSAMYRCASSLGAGGYTDTQYFGPGTRLTVL.

J is TRBJ2-1 and V is TRBV12-3 or TRBV12-4, with no clear D. Between the trimmed V and J ends, which lost 10 bases and 4 bases, there was a span of 17 bases. This CDR3 is built from 14 residues. The CDR3: CATQPVQEYNEQFF. DNA of the CDR3: TGTGCCACCCAACCCGTCCAGGAGTACAATGAGCAGTTCTTC.

On this clonotype: A single base separates this from a much larger clone, so it may be a read error. This chain joins TRBV2 and TRBJ2-5, with TRBD2 as a possible D gene (5 bases). The CDR3 covers 12 residues. CDR1 SNHLY and CDR2 FYNNEI come from the germline V gene. CDR3 DNA sequence: TGTACCAGCGGCTGGTCGCTGGAGACCCAGTACTTC. Amino acid sequence: CTSGWSLETQYF.

This clonotype was seen repeatedly, ten times or more. The J gene is TRBJ2-1, the V gene TRBV2; 10 nucleotides align to TRBD2. Looked up from germline, CDR1 is SNHLY and CDR2 is FYNNEI. The CDR3 runs to 19 residues. V lost 0 bases, J lost 1 base, and 9 bases stayed unmatched. The DNA of the CDR3 is TGTGCCAGCAGTGAAGCGCTTCCCAGCGGGAGGGAATCCTACAATGAGCAGTTCTTC. It translates to CASSEALPSGRESYNEQFF.

This chain uses TRBV5-8 with TRBJ2-2; 10 bases match TRBD1. Losses at the gene ends were 4 bases for V and 7 bases for J; bases not matched to a gene: 10. Germline V gives CDR1 SGHTS, CDR2 YDEGEE. CDR3 size: 16 residues. The CDR3 bases are TGTGCCAGCAGCATTAGGACAGGGGGTTTCGACGGGGAGCTGTTTTTT. Translation: CASSIRTGGFDGELFF.

This clonotype was found many times. The V and J genes are TRBV7-6 and TRBJ1-5; D call uncertain. V lost 5 bases and J lost 3, with 20 bases in between. CDR3 length: 17 residues. The germline CDR1 and CDR2 sequences are SGHVS and FNYEAQ. The CDR3 region is CASSPTPPGQANQPQHF. The CDR3 nucleotides read TGTGCCAGCAGCCCAACACCCCCCGGGCAGGCCAATCAGCCCCAGCATTTT.